This TCR beta chain originates from a study of technical replicates of blood from a few donors. Losses at the gene ends were 4 bases for V and 5 bases for J; bases not matched to a gene: 6. Looked up from germline, CDR1 is SGDLS and CDR2 is YYNGEE. There are 13 residues in the CDR3. Assay: immunoSEQ multiplex PCR; the TCRdb copy retains only in-frame clones and omits some. The sample holds 65,000 to 85,000 clones, over 90% seen once. Input material: T cells isolated from PBMCs. The sequence derives from a human donor in good health. The chain links TRBV9 to TRBJ2-7; 7 nucleotides line up with TRBD2. The CDR3 region is CASSPSGGNEQYF. The CDR3 coding sequence is TGTGCCAGCAGCCCTTCGGGAGGCAACGAGCAGTACTTC. Full variable domain (missing parts from reference TRBV9 and TRBJ2-7): DSGVTQTPKHLITATGQRVTLRCSPRSGDLSVYWYQQSLDQGLQFLIQYYNGEERAKGNILERFSAQQFPDLHSELNLSSLELGDSALYFCASSPSGGNEQYFGPGTRLTVT.